This TCR beta chain was retrieved from a study of blood T cells in healthy people across ages. Findings and limits, study-wide: With age, beta diversity per million T cells declined roughly linearly, significantly by approximately 40.

Comments on this clonotype: Antigen unknown.

A second PCR of roughly 7 to 11 cycles used a sample-barcoded 5' primer and a J-beta primer mix. TCRdb re-called the 5' RACE reads through MiXCR, storing one row per CDR3 protein. There are roughly 720,000 distinct CDR3 sequences in the sample; around half occur only once, and about 42% lies in the top ten. Russia was home to the donors, healthy Caucasian individuals aged roughly 6 to 100. The CDR3 is made up of 16 amino acids. After removal of 4 bases from V and 1 base from J, the junction contained 3 bases not matched to a gene. CDR1 is MNHEY, CDR2 SMNVEV, per germline (reference sequence). The chain couples TRBV27 to TRBJ2-5; 13 bases align to TRBD2. This receptor was taken from a man older than 75 in good health. The sequencing sample was made of blood. CDR3 region: CASSSGLAGSQETQYF. The CDR3 region has the DNA TGTGCCAGCAGTTCGGGACTAGCGGGATCCCAAGAGACCCAGTACTTC.